This T cell receptor beta chain was profiled in a study of T cells after posttransplantation cyclophosphamide. Points from the study as a whole: Later blood repertoires were often dominated by clones from the donor CD8+ memory compartment. Recipient CMV seropositivity and CMV reactivation strongly tracked TRB clonality.

About this clone itself: Its antigen is not known.

V shed 4 bases, J shed 7 bases, and the junction held 8 bases outside the gene matches. CDR3 size: 14 residues. From germline, CDR1 is SGHRS and CDR2 YFSETQ. Sequenced by immunoSEQ multiplex PCR; TCRdb stores in-frame clones only, minus some. The repertoire holds fewer than 60,000 clones, with 85% to 95% as singletons. V and J are TRBV5-1 and TRBJ1-1, with 9 bases lining up with TRBD1. The sample consisted of PBMCs. The receptor comes from a woman in her 30s in good health and a related stem cell transplant donor. CDR3 bases: TGCGCCAGCAGCCGAACAGGGGGCGAGGATGAAGCTTTCTTT. This codes for CASSRTGGEDEAFF.